What follows are 20 T cell receptor beta chains derived from one specimen sequenced in a study of cytomegalovirus exposure and HLA in healthy donors. PCR used 60 Vbeta primers and 13 Jbeta primers. Clones were sequenced by immunoSEQ multiplex PCR, and TCRdb holds only the in-frame ones, with some missing. The sample holds 95,000 to 150,000 clones, approximately 78% seen once. Sequencing was carried out using PBMCs. These receptor sequences come from a woman aged 35 to 49 in good health and CMV-seropositive.

V gene TRBV2 combines with J gene TRBJ1-1; D call uncertain. The length of the CDR3 is 14 residues. Germline V gene lookup returns CDR1 SNHLY and CDR2 FYNNEI. Trimming took off 2 bases at V and 7 bases at J, with 14 bases between the two ends. CDR3 nucleotides: TGTGCCAGCAGTGAACCCGATCCTACCGGTGAAGCTTTCTTT. Encoded protein: CASSEPDPTGEAFF.

This chain connects TRBV9 to TRBJ2-1, with a possible D match to TRBD2 (5 bases). Trimming pared 0 bases from V and 4 bases from J, leaving 11 bases between. Germline CDR1 SGDLS, CDR2 YYNGEE. The CDR3 spans 15 residues. Here the CDR3 DNA reads TGTGCCAGCAGCGTAGGTCTAGCCCCGTACAATGAGCAGTTCTTC. This translates into CASSVGLAPYNEQFF.

The V call is TRBV6-1, the J call TRBJ2-5, with 8 nucleotides matching TRBD1. TRBJ2-7 matches the DNA end more closely, so the J call is doubtful. This CDR3 region has 14 residues. Germline V gene sequence: CDR1 MNHNS, CDR2 SASEGT. CDR3 region: CASSFQGAISEQYF. The CDR3 region has the DNA TGTGCCAGCAGCTTCCAGGGGGCTATCAGCGAGCAGTACTTC.

J is TRBJ1-1 and V is TRBV19; 10 bases match TRBD1. Trimming took 4 bases from V and 4 from J; bases not matched to a gene: 6. CDR3 size: 15 residues. The germline CDR1 and CDR2 sequences are LNHDA and SQIVND (reference sequence). CDR3 bases: TGTGCCAGTAGTACCCGGGACAGGGGTGGCACTGAAGCTTTCTTT. Translation gives CASSTRDRGGTEAFF.

In nucleotides, the CDR3 is TGTGCCAGCAGCCGATTGCGGGAGAACACTGAAGCTTTCTTT. It yields the protein CASSRLRENTEAFF. The chain uses TRBV9 and TRBJ1-1, with D unclear. Trimming stripped 4 bases from V and 1 base from J, with 11 bases between. The CDR3 totals 14 residues. Germline loops: CDR1 SGDLS, CDR2 YYNGEE.

This clone was counted between two and nine times. The chain links TRBV9 to TRBJ1-1; D call uncertain. Germline CDR1 is SGDLS and CDR2 is YYNGEE. The ends were cut back, 4 bases at V and 1 base at J, with 14 bases in the middle. This CDR3 spans 15 amino acids. The CDR3 is CASSSYGEGNTEAFF. DNA for the CDR3: TGTGCCAGCAGCTCCTACGGTGAGGGGAACACTGAAGCTTTCTTT.

The chain joins TRBV11-3 to TRBJ2-7; D possibly corresponds to TRBD2 (6 bases). This CDR3 has 12 residues. V lost 4 bases to trimming and J lost 9 bases, with 13 bases between them. The germline V gene has CDR1 SGHNT and CDR2 YENEEA. The CDR3 bases are TGTGCCAGCAGCTCCGGAGGGGACGTGCAGTACTTC. The encoded protein is CASSSGGDVQYF.

This clone was observed a few times. The chain joins TRBV6-5 to TRBJ1-5, with 10 positions matching TRBD1. After removal of 4 bases from V and 7 bases from J, the junction contained 7 bases not matched to a gene. The CDR3 consists of 15 residues. The V gene's germline CDR1 is MNHEY and CDR2 SVGAGI. CDR3 sequence reads: CASSSGTGVGQPQHF. CDR3 nucleotides: TGTGCCAGCAGTTCCGGGACAGGGGTAGGGCAGCCCCAGCATTTT.

This chain uses TRBV9 with TRBJ2-4, with TRBD1 matching 8 bases. With V trimmed by 4 bases and J by 8 bases, 8 bases remained unmatched. Germline CDR1 reads SGDLS; CDR2 reads YYNGEE. This CDR3 spans 14 amino acids. CDR3 amino acids: CASSKTTQGDIQYF. The CDR3 DNA reads TGTGCCAGCAGCAAAACTACACAGGGGGACATTCAGTACTTC.

The chain joins TRBV4-3 to TRBJ1-1, with unresolved D. CDR3 length: 15 residues. V lost 4 bases and J lost 4, with 16 bases in between. CDR1 and CDR2 (germline): LGHNA, YSLEER. The CDR3 coding sequence is TGCGCCAGCAGCCGCCAAAGGAGCGGAGCCACTGAAGCTTTCTTT. Its translation: CASSRQRSGATEAFF.

The rearrangement joins TRBV29-1 to TRBJ1-3, with D uncertain. V was trimmed by 2 bases and J by 2 bases, leaving 4 bases between them. CDR3 size: 12 residues. Germline V gene data show CDR1 as SQVTM and CDR2 as ANQGSEA. CDR3 loop: CSVEFTGNTIYF. CDR3 nucleotide sequence: TGCAGCGTTGAATTTACTGGAAACACCATATATTTT.

The V call is TRBV2, the J call TRBJ1-2, with TRBD1 matching over 7 bases. V lost 6 bases and J lost 8; bases outside the gene matches: 18. There are 16 residues in the CDR3. CDR1 and CDR2 from the germline V gene are SNHLY and FYNNEI. CDR3: CASREYRRTGGSGYTF. In nucleotides, the CDR3 is TGTGCCAGCAGAGAGTATAGAAGGACAGGTGGCAGCGGCTACACCTTC.

The chain carries TRBV6-6 and TRBJ2-5; the match to TRBD2 covers 13 bases. There are 15 residues in the CDR3. The V gene end was trimmed by 5 bases and the J gene end by 4 bases; junction bases not matched to a gene: 4. Germline V gene lookup returns CDR1 MNHNY and CDR2 SVGAGI (reference sequence). The CDR3 sequence is CASSGTSGEGETQYF. As DNA, the CDR3 is TGTGCCAGCAGTGGGACTAGCGGGGAGGGAGAGACCCAGTACTTC.

The rearrangement links TRBV5-1 to TRBJ2-1, with 13 nucleotides matching TRBD2. V was clipped by 4 bases and J by 0 bases; unmatched bases: 7. The CDR3 runs to 18 residues. Germline values: CDR1 SGHRS, CDR2 YFSETQ. The CDR3 bases are TGCGCCAGCAGCCCTAGACTAGCGGGGGGTAGCTCCTACAATGAGCAGTTCTTC. This translates into CASSPRLAGGSSYNEQFF.

This clone was recorded a few times. The chain carries TRBV5-6 and TRBJ2-5; 10 bases fit TRBD2. Germline CDR1 is SGHDT and CDR2 is YYEEEE. This CDR3 has 16 amino acids. V dropped 1 base and J dropped 5; count of bases not matched to a gene: 8. Here the CDR3 DNA reads TGTGCCAGCAGCTTGTTGAGCGGGGGGGCCTTGGAGACCCAGTACTTC. Protein sequence: CASSLLSGGALETQYF.

The chain is built from TRBV9 and TRBJ1-2; D is unclear. CDR1 SGDLS and CDR2 YYNGEE come from the germline V gene. This CDR3 region has 13 residues. V was shortened by 0 bases and J by 8 bases, with 11 bases between the two germline ends. This CDR3 is CASSVDQVSGYTF. As DNA, the CDR3 is TGTGCCAGCAGCGTAGACCAGGTCAGCGGCTACACCTTC.

V and J are TRBV5-4 and TRBJ2-1, with a possible D match to TRBD2 (7 bases). CDR1 and CDR2 (germline): SGHNT, YYREEE (reference sequence). CDR3 size: 13 residues. Trimming stripped 2 bases from V and 8 bases from J, with 11 bases between. The CDR3 sequence: CASSFGGADEQFF. CDR3 nucleotides: TGTGCCAGCAGCTTTGGGGGGGCGGATGAGCAGTTCTTC.

The chain uses TRBV7-2 and TRBJ2-5; 11 bases match TRBD2. V lost 1 base, J lost 5 bases, and 9 bases stayed unmatched. CDR3 size: 17 residues. Germline V lookup: CDR1 SGHTA, CDR2 FQGNSA. For the CDR3, the DNA is TGTGCCAGCAGCTTAGGTAGCGGGGGGGCTTTTAGGGAGACCCAGTACTTC. Its translation is CASSLGSGGAFRETQYF.

Only one count was recorded for this clone. The chain recombines TRBV4-3 with TRBJ2-1; 11 bases are a match to TRBD2. In germline, CDR1 is LGHNA, CDR2 YSLEER. The V segment lost 0 bases and the J segment 1 base; nucleotides outside the gene matches: 8. The CDR3 runs 19 residues. CDR3 DNA sequence: TGCGCCAGCAGCCAAGATTTGACGGGGACTAGCGGATCCTACAATGAGCAGTTCTTC. This gives the protein CASSQDLTGTSGSYNEQFF.

The chain carries TRBV4-1 and TRBJ2-3, with TRBD1 identical over 7 bases. The CDR3 consists of 18 residues. CDR1 is MGHRA, CDR2 YSYEKL, per germline. Trimming at V came to 2 bases and at J to 3 bases, leaving 14 bases not matched to a gene. CDR3 protein: CASSQTRLTGKGTDTQYF. The CDR3 coding sequence is TGCGCCAGCAGCCAAACTAGGTTGACAGGGAAGGGGACAGATACGCAGTATTTT.